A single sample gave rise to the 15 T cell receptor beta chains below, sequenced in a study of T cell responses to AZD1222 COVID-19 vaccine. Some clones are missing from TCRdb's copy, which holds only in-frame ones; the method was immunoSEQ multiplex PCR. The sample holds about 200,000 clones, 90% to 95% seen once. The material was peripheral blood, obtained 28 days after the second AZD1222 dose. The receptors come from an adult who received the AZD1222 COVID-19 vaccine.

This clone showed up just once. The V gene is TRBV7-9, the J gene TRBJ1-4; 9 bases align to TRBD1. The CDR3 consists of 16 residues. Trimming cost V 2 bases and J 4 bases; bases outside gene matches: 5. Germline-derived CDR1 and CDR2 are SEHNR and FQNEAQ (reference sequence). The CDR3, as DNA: TGTGCCAGCAGCTTAAGGGGGACAGGGTTTAATGAAAAACTGTTTTTT. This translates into CASSLRGTGFNEKLFF.

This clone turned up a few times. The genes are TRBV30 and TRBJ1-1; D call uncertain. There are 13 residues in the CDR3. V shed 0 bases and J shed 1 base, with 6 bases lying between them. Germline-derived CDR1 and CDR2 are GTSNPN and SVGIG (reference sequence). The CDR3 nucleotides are TGTGCCTGGAGTGTAGTCCGGAACACTGAAGCTTTCTTT. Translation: CAWSVVRNTEAFF. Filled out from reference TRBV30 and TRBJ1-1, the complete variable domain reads SQTIHQWPATLVQPVGSPLSLECTVEGTSNPNLYWYRQAAGRGLQLLFYSVGIGQISSEVPQNLSASRPQDRQFILSSKKLLLSDSGFYLCAWSVVRNTEAFFGQGTRLTVV.

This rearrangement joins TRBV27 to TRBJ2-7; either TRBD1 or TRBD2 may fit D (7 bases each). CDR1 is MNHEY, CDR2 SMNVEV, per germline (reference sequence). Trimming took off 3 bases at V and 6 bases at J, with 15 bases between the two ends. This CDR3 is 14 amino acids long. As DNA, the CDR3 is TGTGCCAGCAGTTTCTGGGAGGGGGCTGGCGAGCAGTACTTC. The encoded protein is CASSFWEGAGEQYF.

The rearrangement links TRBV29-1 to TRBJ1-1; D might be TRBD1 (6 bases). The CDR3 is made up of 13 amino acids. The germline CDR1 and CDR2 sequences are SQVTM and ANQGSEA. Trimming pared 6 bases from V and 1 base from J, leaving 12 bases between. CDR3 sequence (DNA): TGCAGCGTGAGGACAGATGGGAACACTGAAGCTTTCTTT. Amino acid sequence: CSVRTDGNTEAFF. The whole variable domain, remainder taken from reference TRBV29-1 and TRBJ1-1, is SAVISQKPSRDICQRGTSLTIQCQVDSQVTMMFWYRQQPGQSLTLIATANQGSEATYESGFVIDKFPISRPNLTFSTLTVSNMSPEDSSIYLCSVRTDGNTEAFFGQGTRLTVV.

This CDR3 is CASSPNRGFNQPQHF. The CDR3 region has the DNA TGTGCCAGCAGCCCTAACAGGGGATTCAATCAGCCCCAGCATTTT. The chain joins TRBV28 to TRBJ1-5; 7 positions match TRBD1. The length of the CDR3 is 15 residues. In germline, CDR1 is MDHEN, CDR2 SYDVKM. V lost 6 bases to trimming and J lost 3 bases; unmatched junction nucleotides: 8. Based on the CDR3 plus reference TRBV28 and TRBJ1-5, the full variable domain is DVKVTQSSRYLVKRTGEKVFLECVQDMDHENMFWYRQDPGLGLRLIYFSYDVKMKEKGDIPEGYSVSREKKERFSLILESASTNQTSMYLCASSPNRGFNQPQHFGDGTRLSIL.

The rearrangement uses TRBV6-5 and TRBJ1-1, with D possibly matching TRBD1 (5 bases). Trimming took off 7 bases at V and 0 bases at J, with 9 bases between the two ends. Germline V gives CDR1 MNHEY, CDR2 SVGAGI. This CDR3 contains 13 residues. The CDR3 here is CASKKGMNTEAFF. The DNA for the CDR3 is TGTGCCAGCAAAAAGGGGATGAACACTGAAGCTTTCTTT.

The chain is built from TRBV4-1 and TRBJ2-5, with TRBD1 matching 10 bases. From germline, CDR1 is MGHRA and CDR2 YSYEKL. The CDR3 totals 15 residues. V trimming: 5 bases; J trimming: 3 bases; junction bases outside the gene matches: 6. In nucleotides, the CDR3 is TGCGCCAGCAGCTCTGACAGGGGGCGGGAAGAGACCCAGTACTTC. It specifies CASSSDRGREETQYF.

DNA of the CDR3: TGTGCCAGCAGCCCTGTAGCGGGAGGGCAAAACGGGGAGCTGTTTTTT. Translated, it gives CASSPVAGGQNGELFF. J is TRBJ2-2 and V is TRBV5-4; 11 positions agree with TRBD2. CDR3 length equals 16 residues. The V and J ends lost 4 bases and 7 bases, in that order; junction bases with no gene match: 9. Germline V gives CDR1 SGHNT, CDR2 YYREEE (reference sequence).

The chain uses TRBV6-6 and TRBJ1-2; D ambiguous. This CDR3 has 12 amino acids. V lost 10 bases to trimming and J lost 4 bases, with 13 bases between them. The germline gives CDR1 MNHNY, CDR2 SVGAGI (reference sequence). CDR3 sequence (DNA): TGTGCCACATTGCCGGGGAGCTATGGCTACACCTTC. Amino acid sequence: CATLPGSYGYTF.

The CDR3 loop is CASSQTGDYGYTF. CDR3 DNA: TGTGCCAGCAGCCAGACGGGCGATTATGGCTACACCTTC. This rearrangement joins TRBV28 to TRBJ1-2; D unresolved. V lost 6 bases and J 5 bases, leaving 13 bases between the germline ends. CDR3 length: 13 amino acids. In germline, CDR1 is MDHEN, CDR2 SYDVKM.

The CDR3 region is CASSLIPRTSGSSDTQYF. The CDR3 DNA follows: TGCGCCAGCAGCCTAATCCCCCGGACTAGCGGGAGTAGCGATACGCAGTATTTT. J is TRBJ2-3 and V is TRBV5-1; 13 bases match TRBD2. The germline V gene encodes CDR1 SGHRS and CDR2 YFSETQ. V lost 4 bases to trimming and J lost 6 bases; unmatched junction nucleotides: 14. This CDR3 is built from 18 residues. The full variable domain, its missing parts supplied by reference TRBV5-1 and TRBJ2-3, is KAGVTQTPRYLIKTRGQQVTLSCSPISGHRSVSWYQQTPGQGLQFLFEYFSETQRNKGNFPGRFSGRQFSNSRSEMNVSTLELGDSALYLCASSLIPRTSGSSDTQYFGPGTRLTVL.

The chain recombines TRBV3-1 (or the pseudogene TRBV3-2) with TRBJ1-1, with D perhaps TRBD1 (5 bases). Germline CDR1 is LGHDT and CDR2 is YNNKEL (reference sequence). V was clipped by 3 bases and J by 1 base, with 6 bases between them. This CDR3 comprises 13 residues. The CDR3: CASSHGGNTEAFF. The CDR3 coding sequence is TGTGCCAGCAGCCACGGGGGGAACACTGAAGCTTTCTTT.

In DNA form, the CDR3 reads TGTGCCACCAGTGATTTGGCCGGCCGAGGTACAGATACGCAGTATTTT. It codes for CATSDLAGRGTDTQYF. The chain uses TRBV24-1 and TRBJ2-3; D gene uncertain. Germline CDR1 KGHDR, CDR2 SFDVKD. This CDR3 comprises 16 residues. V was trimmed by 0 bases and J by 3 bases, leaving 12 bases between them.

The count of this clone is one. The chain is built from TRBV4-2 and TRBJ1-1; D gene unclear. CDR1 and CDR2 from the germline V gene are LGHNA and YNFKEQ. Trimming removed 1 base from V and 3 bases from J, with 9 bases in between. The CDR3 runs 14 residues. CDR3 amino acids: CASSQVTLHTEAFF. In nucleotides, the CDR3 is TGTGCCAGCAGCCAAGTAACGTTGCACACTGAAGCTTTCTTT.

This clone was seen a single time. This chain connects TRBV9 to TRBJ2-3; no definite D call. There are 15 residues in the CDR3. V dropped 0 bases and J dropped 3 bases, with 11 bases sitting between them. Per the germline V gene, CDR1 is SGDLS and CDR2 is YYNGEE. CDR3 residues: CASSVEKVRTDTQYF. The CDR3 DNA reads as TGTGCCAGCAGCGTAGAGAAGGTACGGACAGATACGCAGTATTTT.